This T cell receptor (beta chain) originates from a study of blood T cells in healthy people across ages. Across the whole study: About one barcoded beta molecule per two T cells was the capture yield of template switching. Points from the study as a whole: Observed TCR beta diversity per million T cells went down as age went up. This fall followed a roughly linear course with age.

Alongside a J-beta primer mix, a sample-barcoded 5' primer served in a second PCR lasting about 7 to 12 cycles. The template-switch adaptor, which had 12 random nucleotides, put a tag on each cDNA molecule. TCRdb ran MiXCR on the 5' RACE reads and lists one entry per CDR3 protein. The table has 1.5 million or so distinct CDR3 sequences, 35% to 45% seen once; the top ten hold about 4.1%. Of note for this clonotype: What it recognizes is unknown.

The CDR3 contains 16 residues. The germline CDR1 and CDR2 sequences are LGHNT and FRNRAP. J was trimmed by 2 bases and V by 3 bases; bases with no gene match: 4. Sequenced: blood. The receptor was derived from a woman younger than 35 in good health. The chain combines TRBV12-5 with TRBJ2-6, with 7 bases matching TRBD1. CDR3 in amino acids: CASGFGTAAGANVLTF. The CDR3 DNA sequence: TGTGCTAGTGGTTTCGGGACAGCTGCTGGGGCCAACGTCCTGACTTTC.